This T cell receptor beta chain was observed in a study of shared clonotypes between healthy human individuals. Background on the study: Each donor's CD4 naive and CD4 memory cells filled three plates apiece, CD8 naive two, and CD8 memory one.

The ends were cut back, 5 bases at V and 0 bases at J, with 21 bases in the middle. Germline V gene data show CDR1 as MNHEY and CDR2 as SMNVEV (reference sequence). This CDR3 contains 18 residues. Healthy and HIV-negative, the adult donors had no recent acute infections or vaccinations. As originally analysed: Junction-only sequences produced by ImmunoSEQ had no quality scores, so filtering differed. Data came from immunoSEQ multiplex PCR; TCRdb stores just in-frame clones and leaves some out. V and J calls and clone size come straight from that table; D and trimming were deduced from the DNA. Among over a million clones listed, roughly 97% were seen once.

The rearrangement links TRBV27 to TRBJ2-3, with a weak D call TRBD1 (7 bases). What was sequenced was naive CD4+ T cells sorted from blood. The sample's subset: CD45RA+ positively selected. This clonotype was sampled from a young man in good health. The CDR3 coding sequence is TGTGCCAGCAGTCCCCGTTTCGGCGGGACAGCTAGCACAGATACGCAGTATTTT. It is translated as CASSPRFGGTASTDTQYF.